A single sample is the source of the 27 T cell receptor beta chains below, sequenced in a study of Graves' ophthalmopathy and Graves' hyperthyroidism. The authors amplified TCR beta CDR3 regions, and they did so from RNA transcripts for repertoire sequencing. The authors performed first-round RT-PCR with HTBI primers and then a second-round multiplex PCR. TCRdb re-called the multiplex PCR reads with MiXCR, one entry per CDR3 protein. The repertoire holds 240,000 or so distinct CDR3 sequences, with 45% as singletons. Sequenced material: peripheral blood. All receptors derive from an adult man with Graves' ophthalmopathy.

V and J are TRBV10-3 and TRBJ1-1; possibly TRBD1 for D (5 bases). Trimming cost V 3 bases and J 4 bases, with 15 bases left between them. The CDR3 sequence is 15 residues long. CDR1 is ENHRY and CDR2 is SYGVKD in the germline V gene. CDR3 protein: CAISESGTEATEAFF. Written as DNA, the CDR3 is TGTGCCATCAGTGAAAGCGGGACGGAGGCCACTGAAGCTTTCTTT.

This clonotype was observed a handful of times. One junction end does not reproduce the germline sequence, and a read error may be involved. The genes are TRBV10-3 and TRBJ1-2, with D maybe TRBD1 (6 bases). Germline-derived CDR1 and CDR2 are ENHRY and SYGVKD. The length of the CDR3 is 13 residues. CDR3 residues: CASSEWGAKGYTF. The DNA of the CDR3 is TGTGCCAGCAGTGAATGGGGGGCGAAAGGCTACACCTTC.

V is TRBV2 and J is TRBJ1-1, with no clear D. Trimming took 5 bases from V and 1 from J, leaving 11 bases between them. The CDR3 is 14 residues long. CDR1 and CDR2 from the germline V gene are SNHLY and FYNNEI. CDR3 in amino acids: CASSPWTGNTEAFF. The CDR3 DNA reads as TGTGCCAGCAGTCCTTGGACGGGGAACACTGAAGCTTTCTTT.

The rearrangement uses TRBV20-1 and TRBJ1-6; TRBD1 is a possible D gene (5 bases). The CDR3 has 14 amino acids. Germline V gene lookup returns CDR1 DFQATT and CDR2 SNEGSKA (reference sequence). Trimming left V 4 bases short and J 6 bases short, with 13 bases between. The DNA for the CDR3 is TGCAGTGCTAAGGTCGGGGGGGGTAATTCACCCCTCCACTTT. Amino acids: CSAKVGGGNSPLHF.

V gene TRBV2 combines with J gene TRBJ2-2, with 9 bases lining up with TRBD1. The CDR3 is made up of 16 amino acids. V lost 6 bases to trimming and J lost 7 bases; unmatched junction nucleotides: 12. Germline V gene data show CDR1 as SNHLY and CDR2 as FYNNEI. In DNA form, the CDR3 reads TGTGCCAGCAGCCACTCCGGGACAGGGAAGGTCGGGGAGCTGTTTTTT. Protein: CASSHSGTGKVGELFF.

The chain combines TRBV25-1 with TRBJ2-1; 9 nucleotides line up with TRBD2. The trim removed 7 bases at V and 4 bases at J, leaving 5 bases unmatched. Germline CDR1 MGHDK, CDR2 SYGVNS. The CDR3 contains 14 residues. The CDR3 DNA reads TGTGCCAGCAATTTTAGCGGGAGTTACAATGAGCAGTTCTTC. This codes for CASNFSGSYNEQFF.

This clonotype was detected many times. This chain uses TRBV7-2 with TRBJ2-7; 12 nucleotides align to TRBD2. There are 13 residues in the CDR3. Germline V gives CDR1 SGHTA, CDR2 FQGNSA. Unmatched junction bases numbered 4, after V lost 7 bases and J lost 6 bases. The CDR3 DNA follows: TGTGCCAGCAACGGACTAGCGGGATTCGAGCAGTACTTC. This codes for CASNGLAGFEQYF.

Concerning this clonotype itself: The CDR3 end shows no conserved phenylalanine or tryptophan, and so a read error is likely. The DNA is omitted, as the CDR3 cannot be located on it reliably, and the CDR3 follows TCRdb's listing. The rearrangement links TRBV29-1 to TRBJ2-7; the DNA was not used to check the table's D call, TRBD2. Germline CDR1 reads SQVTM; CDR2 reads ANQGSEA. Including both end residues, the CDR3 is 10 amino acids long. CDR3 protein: CSVGQGGLAG.

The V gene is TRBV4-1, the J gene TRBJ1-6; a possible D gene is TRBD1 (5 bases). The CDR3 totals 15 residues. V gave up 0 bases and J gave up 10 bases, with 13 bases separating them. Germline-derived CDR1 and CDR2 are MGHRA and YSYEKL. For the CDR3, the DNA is TGCGCCAGCAGCCAAGACTTGGGGAAGGGGTCACCCCTCCACTTT. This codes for CASSQDLGKGSPLHF.

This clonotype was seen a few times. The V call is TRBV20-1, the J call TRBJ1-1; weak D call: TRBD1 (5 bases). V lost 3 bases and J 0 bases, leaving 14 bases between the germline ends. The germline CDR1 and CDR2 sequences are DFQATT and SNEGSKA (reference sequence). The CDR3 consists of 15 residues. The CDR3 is CSARGSGGMNTEAFF. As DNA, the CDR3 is TGCAGTGCTAGGGGGTCCGGGGGTATGAACACTGAAGCTTTCTTT.

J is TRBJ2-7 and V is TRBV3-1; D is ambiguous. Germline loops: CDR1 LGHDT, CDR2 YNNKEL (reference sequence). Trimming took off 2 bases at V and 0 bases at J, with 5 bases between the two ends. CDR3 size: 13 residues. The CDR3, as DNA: TGTGCCAGCAGCCAACGGAACTCCTACGAGCAGTACTTC. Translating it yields CASSQRNSYEQYF.

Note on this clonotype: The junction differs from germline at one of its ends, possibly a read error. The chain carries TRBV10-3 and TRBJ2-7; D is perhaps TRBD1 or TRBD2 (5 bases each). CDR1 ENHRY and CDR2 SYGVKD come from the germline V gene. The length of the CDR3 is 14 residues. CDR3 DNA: TGTGCCAGCAGTCCGACCGGGACCAACTACGAGCAGTACTTC. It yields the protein CASSPTGTNYEQYF.

The DNA of the CDR3 is TGCGCCAGCAGCTTGGGACTGTGGAACACCGGGGAGCTGTTTTTT. This translates into CASSLGLWNTGELFF. This chain joins TRBV5-1 and TRBJ2-2; D not resolved. Deletions cut 0 bases from V and 1 base from J, with 7 bases between. The V gene's germline CDR1 is SGHRS and CDR2 YFSETQ. The length of the CDR3 is 15 residues.

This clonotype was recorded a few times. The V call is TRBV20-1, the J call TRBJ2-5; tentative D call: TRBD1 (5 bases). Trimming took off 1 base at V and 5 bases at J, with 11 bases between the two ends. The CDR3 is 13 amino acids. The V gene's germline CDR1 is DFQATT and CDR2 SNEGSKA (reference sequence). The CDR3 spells CSARGIGAETQYF. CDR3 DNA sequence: TGCAGTGCTAGAGGAATAGGGGCGGAGACCCAGTACTTC.

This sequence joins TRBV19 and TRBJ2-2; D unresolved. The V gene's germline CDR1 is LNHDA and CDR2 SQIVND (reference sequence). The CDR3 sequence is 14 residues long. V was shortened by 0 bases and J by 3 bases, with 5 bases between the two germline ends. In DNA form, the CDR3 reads TGTGCCAGTAGTATAGACGACTACACCGGGGAGCTGTTTTTT. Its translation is CASSIDDYTGELFF.

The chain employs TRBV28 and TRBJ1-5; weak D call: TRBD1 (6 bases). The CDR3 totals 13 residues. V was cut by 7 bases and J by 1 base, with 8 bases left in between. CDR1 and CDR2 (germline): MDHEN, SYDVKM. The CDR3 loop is CASNDRSNQPQHF. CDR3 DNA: TGTGCCAGCAATGACAGGAGCAATCAGCCCCAGCATTTT.

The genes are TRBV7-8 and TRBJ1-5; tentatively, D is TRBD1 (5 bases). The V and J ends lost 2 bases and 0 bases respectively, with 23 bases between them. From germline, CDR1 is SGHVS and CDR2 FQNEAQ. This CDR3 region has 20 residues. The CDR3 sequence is CASSLIFGGGREASNQPQHF. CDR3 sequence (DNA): TGTGCCAGCAGCTTAATTTTTGGGGGGGGACGAGAGGCTAGCAATCAGCCCCAGCATTTT.

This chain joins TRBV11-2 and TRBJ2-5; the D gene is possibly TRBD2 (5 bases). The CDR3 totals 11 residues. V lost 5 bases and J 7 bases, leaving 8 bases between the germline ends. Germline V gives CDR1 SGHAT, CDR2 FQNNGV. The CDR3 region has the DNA TGTGCCAGCAGCAGTGAGGGGACCCAGTACTTC. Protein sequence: CASSSEGTQYF.

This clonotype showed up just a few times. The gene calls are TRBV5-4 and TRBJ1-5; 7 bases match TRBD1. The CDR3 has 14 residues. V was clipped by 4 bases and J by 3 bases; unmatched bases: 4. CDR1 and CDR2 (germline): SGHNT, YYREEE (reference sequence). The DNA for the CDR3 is TGTGCCAGCAGCCCAGGGACAGACAATCAGCCCCAGCATTTT. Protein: CASSPGTDNQPQHF.

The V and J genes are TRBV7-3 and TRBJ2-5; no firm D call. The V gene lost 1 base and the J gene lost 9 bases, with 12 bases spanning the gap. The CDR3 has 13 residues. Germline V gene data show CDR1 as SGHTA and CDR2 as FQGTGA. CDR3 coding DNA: TGTGCCAGCAGCTTAAACCGGAATCAGCCCCAGTACTTC. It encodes CASSLNRNQPQYF.

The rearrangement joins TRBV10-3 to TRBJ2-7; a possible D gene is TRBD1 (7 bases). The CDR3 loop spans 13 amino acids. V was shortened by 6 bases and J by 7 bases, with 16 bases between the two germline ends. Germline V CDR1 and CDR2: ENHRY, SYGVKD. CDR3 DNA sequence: TGTGCCATCAGGGGGGACAGCGGAGGGGAGCAGTACTTC. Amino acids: CAIRGDSGGEQYF.

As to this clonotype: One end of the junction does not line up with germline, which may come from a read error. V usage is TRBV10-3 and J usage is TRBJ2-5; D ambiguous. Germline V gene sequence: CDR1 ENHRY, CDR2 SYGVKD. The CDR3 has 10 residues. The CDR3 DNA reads TGTGCCAGCAGTTTGAGTGAGCAGTACTTC. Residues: CASSLSEQYF.

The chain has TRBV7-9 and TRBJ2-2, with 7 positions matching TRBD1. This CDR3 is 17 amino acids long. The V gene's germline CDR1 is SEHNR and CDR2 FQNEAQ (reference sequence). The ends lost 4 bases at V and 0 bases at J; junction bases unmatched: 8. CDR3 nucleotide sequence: TGTGCCAGCAGCTCCGTACGCGGACAGGCGAACACCGGGGAGCTGTTTTTT. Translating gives CASSSVRGQANTGELFF. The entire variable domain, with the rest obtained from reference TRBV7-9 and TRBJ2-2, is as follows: DTGVSQNPRHKITKRGQNVTFRCDPISEHNRLYWYRQTLGQGPEFLTYFQNEAQLEKSRLLSDRFSAERPKGSFSTLEIQRTEQGDSAMYLCASSSVRGQANTGELFFGEGSRLTVL.

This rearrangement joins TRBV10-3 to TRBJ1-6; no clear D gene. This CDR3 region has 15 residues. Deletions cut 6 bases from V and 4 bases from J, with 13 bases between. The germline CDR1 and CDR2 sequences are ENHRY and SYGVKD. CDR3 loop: CAISLMGDYNSPLHF. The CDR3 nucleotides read TGTGCCATCAGCTTAATGGGAGATTATAATTCACCCCTCCACTTT.

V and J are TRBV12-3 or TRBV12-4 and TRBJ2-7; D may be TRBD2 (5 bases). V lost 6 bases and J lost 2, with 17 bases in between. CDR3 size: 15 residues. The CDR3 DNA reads TGTGCCAGCAGACAAACCGGGGTCGGCCCCTACGAGCAGTACTTC. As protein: CASRQTGVGPYEQYF.

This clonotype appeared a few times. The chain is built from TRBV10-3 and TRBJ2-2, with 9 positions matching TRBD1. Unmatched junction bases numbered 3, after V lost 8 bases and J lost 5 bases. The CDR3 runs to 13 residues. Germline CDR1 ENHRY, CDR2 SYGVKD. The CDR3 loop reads CAIAGQGTGELFF. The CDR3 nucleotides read TGTGCCATCGCCGGACAGGGGACCGGGGAGCTGTTTTTT.

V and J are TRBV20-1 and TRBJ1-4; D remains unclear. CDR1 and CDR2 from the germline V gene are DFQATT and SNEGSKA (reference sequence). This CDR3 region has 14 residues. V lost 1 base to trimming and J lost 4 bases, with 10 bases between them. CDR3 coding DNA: TGCAGTGCTAGAGGTTTTGGGGATAATGAAAAACTGTTTTTT. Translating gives CSARGFGDNEKLFF.